What follows are 27 T cell receptor beta chains derived from one specimen sequenced in a study of blood T cell repertoires in COVID-19 (dated by TCRdb to about 2020). Library preparation was by the immunoSEQ multiplex PCR assay. TCRdb took over this immuneACCESS table, retaining in-frame rearrangements with V and J assigned. Such tables are incomplete; in checked studies, under half of the missing clones stem from an unresolved V gene, and the remainder is unexplained. The sample table holds 180,000 or so clones, of which 86% were seen once. 9.5% to 13% of the sample is in the top ten clones. The specimen sequenced was peripheral blood. These receptors were collected from a woman aged 55 to 70 with COVID-19, enrolled during active disease.

The chain has TRBV2 and TRBJ1-1, with D perhaps TRBD1 (5 bases). This CDR3 has 13 residues. The V end lost 5 bases, the J end lost 4 bases, and 11 bases lay between the germline ends. Germline lookup yields CDR1 SNHLY and CDR2 FYNNEI. The CDR3 spells CASSSRESTEAFF. Written as DNA, the CDR3 is TGTGCCAGCAGTTCCAGGGAAAGCACTGAAGCTTTCTTT.

The chain recombines TRBV7-2 with TRBJ1-5, with 9 bases aligning to TRBD1. The CDR3 loop spans 14 amino acids. The V and J ends lost 5 bases and 7 bases, in that order; junction bases with no gene match: 6. Germline lookup yields CDR1 SGHTA and CDR2 FQGNSA. CDR3 DNA: TGTGCCAGCAGCAACAGGGGGCGGGAACAGCCCCAGCATTTT. Translated: CASSNRGREQPQHF. Looking up the rest from reference TRBV7-2 and TRBJ1-5 gives the full variable domain: GAGVSQSPSNKVTEKGKDVELRCDPISGHTALYWYRQSLGQGLEFLIYFQGNSAPDKSGLPSDRFSAERTGGSVSTLTIQRTQQEDSAVYLCASSNRGREQPQHFGDGTRLSIL.

V gene TRBV30 combines with J gene TRBJ2-5; TRBD2 matches 9 bases. The length of the CDR3 is 15 residues. CDR1 is GTSNPN, CDR2 SVGIG, per germline (reference sequence). Unmatched junction bases numbered 5, after V lost 1 base and J lost 2 bases. The CDR3 spells CAWSGSGRLQETQYF. As DNA, the CDR3 is TGTGCCTGGAGTGGAAGCGGGAGGCTACAAGAGACCCAGTACTTC. The whole variable domain, filled in from reference TRBV30 and TRBJ2-5, reads SQTIHQWPATLVQPVGSPLSLECTVEGTSNPNLYWYRQAAGRGLQLLFYSVGIGQISSEVPQNLSASRPQDRQFILSSKKLLLSDSGFYLCAWSGSGRLQETQYFGPGTRLLVL.

V is TRBV6-5 and J is TRBJ1-1, with 7 bases fitting TRBD1. Germline loops: CDR1 MNHEY, CDR2 SVGAGI. This CDR3 contains 14 residues. J was trimmed by 6 bases and V by 5 bases; bases with no gene match: 9. In nucleotides, the CDR3 is TGTGCCAGCAGTAACGACAGGGAAATGGCTGAAGCTTTCTTT. Protein: CASSNDREMAEAFF.

This chain links TRBV9 with TRBJ2-7, with 9 bases aligning to TRBD2. CDR1 and CDR2 (germline): SGDLS, YYNGEE. Trimming at V came to 0 bases and at J to 5 bases, leaving 6 bases not matched to a gene. This CDR3 is built from 15 residues. The CDR3 reads CASSVGGRVGNEQYF. CDR3 nucleotide sequence: TGTGCCAGCAGCGTAGGCGGGAGGGTCGGCAACGAGCAGTACTTC.

This chain links TRBV9 with TRBJ2-3, with TRBD2 matching over 10 bases. V was clipped by 0 bases and J by 2 bases; unmatched bases: 12. The CDR3 is made up of 19 amino acids. Germline values: CDR1 SGDLS, CDR2 YYNGEE. The CDR3 spells CASSVGAGGLGLHTDTQYF. The DNA of the CDR3 is TGTGCCAGCAGCGTAGGAGCGGGAGGGCTGGGACTACACACAGATACGCAGTATTTT. Complete variable domain (other parts from reference TRBV9 and TRBJ2-3): DSGVTQTPKHLITATGQRVTLRCSPRSGDLSVYWYQQSLDQGLQFLIQYYNGEERAKGNILERFSAQQFPDLHSELNLSSLELGDSALYFCASSVGAGGLGLHTDTQYFGPGTRLTVL.

The V and J genes are TRBV4-1 and TRBJ2-7; 7 bases are shared with TRBD1. V was pared by 0 bases and J by 4 bases, with 3 bases of the junction left unmatched. The germline gives CDR1 MGHRA, CDR2 YSYEKL. The CDR3 extends over 14 amino acids. The DNA for the CDR3 is TGCGCCAGCAGCCAAGATCGACAGGGATACGAGCAGTACTTC. It is translated as CASSQDRQGYEQYF.

CDR3 sequence (DNA): TGCAGTGCTAGTACCCGGGAGACCCAGTACTTC. It yields the protein CSASTRETQYF. The chain has TRBV20-1 and TRBJ2-5; D not certain. Germline CDR1 DFQATT, CDR2 SNEGSKA (reference sequence). V lost 3 bases to trimming and J lost 5 bases, with 7 bases between them. This CDR3 is 11 amino acids long.

The chain has TRBV27 and TRBJ1-4, with TRBD1 identical over 7 bases. Germline loops: CDR1 MNHEY, CDR2 SMNVEV (reference sequence). The CDR3 sequence is 17 residues long. After removal of 5 bases from V and 0 bases from J, the junction contained 9 bases not matched to a gene. The CDR3 protein is CASSATGLGSTNEKLFF. The CDR3 nucleotides read TGTGCCAGCAGTGCGACAGGGCTAGGGTCAACTAATGAAAAACTGTTTTTT. Variable domain in full (rest from reference TRBV27 and TRBJ1-4): EAQVTQNPRYLITVTGKKLTVTCSQNMNHEYMSWYRQDPGLGLRQIYYSMNVEVTDKGDVPEGYKVSRKEKRNFPLILESPSPNQTSLYFCASSATGLGSTNEKLFFGSGTQLSVL.

V usage is TRBV28 and J usage is TRBJ1-4; no clear D. Germline V gives CDR1 MDHEN, CDR2 SYDVKM. There are 15 residues in the CDR3. V was cut by 6 bases and J by 0 bases, with 11 bases left in between. This CDR3 reads CASSTPAATNEKLFF. Written as DNA, the CDR3 is TGTGCCAGCAGCACCCCTGCAGCAACTAATGAAAAACTGTTTTTT. Using reference TRBV28 and TRBJ1-4 for the parts outside the CDR3, the full variable domain is DVKVTQSSRYLVKRTGEKVFLECVQDMDHENMFWYRQDPGLGLRLIYFSYDVKMKEKGDIPEGYSVSREKKERFSLILESASTNQTSMYLCASSTPAATNEKLFFGSGTQLSVL.

The J gene is TRBJ1-2, the V gene TRBV7-2; tentative D call: TRBD1 (5 bases). Germline loops: CDR1 SGHTA, CDR2 FQGNSA. The CDR3 covers 17 residues. V shed 0 bases and J shed 1 base, with 15 bases lying between them. The CDR3 here is CASSLAAGSNHNYGYTF. For the CDR3, the DNA is TGTGCCAGCAGCTTAGCAGCAGGGTCGAATCATAACTATGGCTACACCTTC.

This clone appeared once. The chain links TRBV30 to TRBJ1-2, with a tentative D call TRBD1 (5 bases). Per the germline V gene, CDR1 is GTSNPN and CDR2 is SVGIG (reference sequence). CDR3 size: 15 residues. The germline V and J ends were trimmed by 2 bases and 1 base, with 14 bases remaining between them. DNA of the CDR3: TGTGCCTGGAGTTTTGCAGGGCCGGGTAACTATGGCTACACCTTC. It encodes CAWSFAGPGNYGYTF.

The V and J genes are TRBV19 and TRBJ1-5, with D perhaps TRBD1 (6 bases). Germline V gene sequence: CDR1 LNHDA, CDR2 SQIVND (reference sequence). The CDR3 extends over 15 amino acids. V was shortened by 3 bases and J by 2 bases, with 11 bases between the two germline ends. CDR3 amino acids: CASSILGAGNQPQHF. The CDR3, as DNA: TGTGCCAGTAGTATTTTGGGGGCAGGCAATCAGCCCCAGCATTTT.

The chain combines TRBV10-3 with TRBJ2-1, with D possibly being TRBD2 (6 bases). V lost 0 bases, J lost 4 bases, and 13 bases lay in between. The CDR3 contains 16 residues. Germline CDR1 and CDR2: ENHRY and SYGVKD. CDR3 region: CAISESILGGYNEQFF. The CDR3 nucleotides read TGTGCCATCAGTGAGTCTATCCTGGGAGGATACAATGAGCAGTTCTTC.

This clone was seen more than once but under ten times. The V call is TRBV3-1 (or the pseudogene TRBV3-2), the J call TRBJ2-7, with D tentatively TRBD1 (6 bases). CDR3 length: 13 residues. Germline lookup yields CDR1 LGHDT and CDR2 YNNKEL (reference sequence). Trimming shortened V by 1 base and J by 6 bases, and 10 bases separated the two germline ends. In nucleotides, the CDR3 is TGTGCCAGCAGCCAAGTTAGGGGGTCCGAGCAGTACTTC. This translates into CASSQVRGSEQYF.

This clone was picked up one time. V is TRBV12-3 or TRBV12-4 and J is TRBJ1-3; 7 bases agree with TRBD1. V shed 8 bases and J 7 bases; nucleotides not matched to a gene: 8. The CDR3 covers 13 residues. The CDR3 loop is CASSLTGSNTIYF. CDR3 coding DNA: TGTGCCAGCTCATTGACAGGGTCGAACACCATATATTTT.

This clone was detected only once. In the same sample, other DNA sequences code for this CDR3. V usage is TRBV30 and J usage is TRBJ1-5; 7 bases agree with TRBD1. The germline V gene encodes CDR1 GTSNPN and CDR2 SVGIG (reference sequence). The length of the CDR3 is 13 residues. Germline trimming cut 1 base from V and 5 bases from J; bases unmatched to any gene: 2. Here the CDR3 reads CAWSGDRDQPQHF. CDR3 DNA: TGTGCCTGGAGTGGTGACAGGGATCAGCCCCAGCATTTT. Combining the CDR3 with reference TRBV30 and TRBJ1-5 gives the whole variable domain SQTIHQWPATLVQPVGSPLSLECTVEGTSNPNLYWYRQAAGRGLQLLFYSVGIGQISSEVPQNLSASRPQDRQFILSSKKLLLSDSGFYLCAWSGDRDQPQHFGDGTRLSIL.

The chain links TRBV6-6 to TRBJ2-7; D is unclear. Trimming left V 6 bases short and J 9 bases short, with 18 bases between. CDR1 and CDR2 from the germline V gene are MNHNY and SVGAGI (reference sequence). The CDR3 consists of 13 residues. Here the CDR3 DNA reads TGTGCCAGCAGCTCCATGGAGAGAATAAGGCAGTACTTC. Translating it yields CASSSMERIRQYF.

The chain recombines TRBV6-5 with TRBJ1-3, with D possibly being TRBD1 (5 bases). The CDR3 has 15 residues. Trimming removed 6 bases from V and 1 base from J, with 13 bases in between. In germline, CDR1 is MNHEY, CDR2 SVGAGI. CDR3 sequence (DNA): TGTGCCAGCAGGAAGGGCAAGGGGTCTGGAAACACCATATATTTT. It yields the protein CASRKGKGSGNTIYF.

In DNA form, the CDR3 reads TGTGCCACCAGTGAAGGACAGGGGAACACTGAAGCTTTCTTT. Its protein product is CATSEGQGNTEAFF. The rearrangement joins TRBV24-1 to TRBJ1-1, with 8 bases fitting TRBD1. Unmatched junction bases numbered 1, after V lost 4 bases and J lost 1 base. CDR1 is KGHDR and CDR2 is SFDVKD in the germline V gene. This CDR3 has 14 residues.

This chain connects TRBV2 to TRBJ2-1, with 7 bases that match TRBD2. The CDR3 is made up of 14 amino acids. The J segment lost 6 bases and the V segment lost 5 bases, leaving 7 bases of the junction unmatched. CDR1 is SNHLY, CDR2 FYNNEI, per germline. The CDR3 DNA sequence: TGTGCCAGCAGTCGAGCTAGCGGACCCAATGAGCAGTTCTTC. Translated, it gives CASSRASGPNEQFF.

This chain joins TRBV7-3 and TRBJ1-2; perhaps TRBD1 as D (6 bases). V was cut by 2 bases and J by 8 bases, with 18 bases left in between. This CDR3 comprises 15 residues. Germline values: CDR1 SGHTA, CDR2 FQGTGA. Here the CDR3 DNA reads TGTGCCAGCAGCTTAGAATACGGGGGGCGCGAGGGCTACACCTTC. This translates into CASSLEYGGREGYTF.

J is TRBJ2-3 and V is TRBV7-2, with D uncertain. V dropped 1 base and J dropped 3 bases, with 11 bases sitting between them. Germline V gene sequence: CDR1 SGHTA, CDR2 FQGNSA. The length of the CDR3 is 15 residues. The CDR3, as DNA: TGTGCCAGCAGCTTAGGAGCTACGAGGACAGATACGCAGTATTTT. The encoded protein is CASSLGATRTDTQYF.

V is TRBV5-6 and J is TRBJ2-1, with 7 bases that match TRBD2. Germline CDR1 and CDR2: SGHDT and YYEEEE. The trim removed 4 bases at V and 4 bases at J, leaving 8 bases unmatched. CDR3 length: 15 amino acids. The CDR3 region is CASSPGLNHYNEQFF. The CDR3 DNA follows: TGTGCCAGCAGCCCGGGACTAAATCATTACAATGAGCAGTTCTTC.

The chain employs TRBV2 and TRBJ1-5; perhaps TRBD1 as D (6 bases). V lost 2 bases, J lost 7 bases, and 18 bases lay in between. Germline CDR1 reads SNHLY; CDR2 reads FYNNEI. The CDR3 totals 16 residues. The CDR3 protein is CASSERGHRPGQPQHF. CDR3 DNA sequence: TGTGCCAGCAGTGAACGGGGACACAGGCCGGGACAGCCCCAGCATTTT.

The chain is built from TRBV9 and TRBJ1-3, with 10 bases fitting TRBD1. The germline V gene has CDR1 SGDLS and CDR2 YYNGEE. With V trimmed by 2 bases and J by 2 bases, 4 bases remained unmatched. The CDR3 consists of 16 residues. The CDR3 DNA follows: TGTGCCAGCAGCGTTACCGGGACAGGGGCTGGAAACACCATATATTTT. It codes for CASSVTGTGAGNTIYF.

V usage is TRBV28 and J usage is TRBJ2-3; the match to TRBD2 covers 9 bases. Trimming took 5 bases from V and 2 from J; bases not matched to a gene: 11. Germline V gene sequence: CDR1 MDHEN, CDR2 SYDVKM. CDR3 size: 17 residues. The CDR3 loop reads CASSSAGGLAYTDTQYF. DNA of the CDR3: TGTGCCAGCAGTAGCGCGGGTGGACTAGCGTACACAGATACGCAGTATTTT.